A selection of T cell receptor beta chains follows, all from one sample in a study of regulatory T cells in long-lasting Graves disease. One entry per CDR3 protein, called by TCRdb with MiXCR from the multiplex PCR reads. The sample includes fewer than 450,000 distinct CDR3 sequences, approximately 16% seen only once; the top ten take 7.8%. These records were also assigned to another study, of T cells in Graves' hyperthyroidism and ophthalmopathy.

The material sequenced was peripheral blood mononuclear cells (PBMCs), taken at new diagnosis, from a patient treated with antithyroid drugs. The receptor source for this set is a woman aged 40 to 50 with Graves disease. Each CDR3 is given with its conserved first and last residue. Each record gives: clone size, J gene, D gene, V gene, CDR3 DNA, CDR3 protein. The D gene is left open where the match is weak. Clone size is stated in some rows and not others, as once, few, many or a class when expanded.

clone_size: .
j_call: TRBJ2-3
d_call: TRBD2
v_call: TRBV4-2
cdr3_nt: TGTGCCAGCAGCCAAGACTGGAGCGGGAGACTCGATACGCAGTATTTT
cdr3_aa: CASSQDWSGRLDTQYF

clone_size: few
j_call: TRBJ2-5
d_call: .
v_call: TRBV3-1
cdr3_nt: TGTGCCAGCAGCCAAGATAGTCTTGACCCTGGGGCCCAGTACTTC
cdr3_aa: CASSQDSLDPGAQYF

clone_size: .
j_call: TRBJ1-4
d_call: TRBD1
v_call: TRBV2
cdr3_nt: TGTGCCAGCAGTACAGGGGCTTTAGATGAAAAACTGTTTTTT
cdr3_aa: CASSTGALDEKLFF

clone_size: many
j_call: TRBJ1-2
d_call: TRBD1
v_call: TRBV19
cdr3_nt: TGTGCCAGTAGTATGCCAGGGGGTGGCTACACCTTC
cdr3_aa: CASSMPGGGYTF

clone_size: many
j_call: TRBJ2-7
d_call: TRBD2
v_call: TRBV20-1
cdr3_nt: TGCAGTGCTAGAGATCCCGAGACTAGCGGGTACGAGCAGTACTTC
cdr3_aa: CSARDPETSGYEQYF

clone_size: few
j_call: TRBJ2-7
d_call: .
v_call: TRBV19
cdr3_nt: TGTGCCAGTAGTATAGCGAGCAGCTCCTACGAGCAGTACTTC
cdr3_aa: CASSIASSSYEQYF

clone_size: .
j_call: TRBJ2-7
d_call: .
v_call: TRBV4-1
cdr3_nt: TGCGCCAGCAGCCGAGAGCAGGGTTCCTACGAGCAGTACTTC
cdr3_aa: CASSREQGSYEQYF

clone_size: .
j_call: TRBJ2-7
d_call: TRBD2
v_call: TRBV5-1
cdr3_nt: TGCGCCAGCAGCAACGGACTAGCGGACTTCTACGAGCAGTACTTC
cdr3_aa: CASSNGLADFYEQYF

clone_size: many
j_call: TRBJ2-7
d_call: TRBD1
v_call: TRBV11-3
cdr3_nt: TGTGCCAGCAGCTTAGTTCCGGGACAGGGAGCCGAGCAGTACTTC
cdr3_aa: CASSLVPGQGAEQYF

clone_size: few
j_call: TRBJ2-1
d_call: TRBD2
v_call: TRBV6-1
cdr3_nt: TGTGCCAGCAGAGGGACTAGCGGGAGGTGGAATGAGCAGTTCTTC
cdr3_aa: CASRGTSGRWNEQFF

clone_size: .
j_call: TRBJ1-6
d_call: TRBD1
v_call: TRBV12-3/TRBV12-4
cdr3_nt: TGTGCCAGCAGTTTAGCCGGGACAGGGAGGTATAATTCACCCCTCCACTTT
cdr3_aa: CASSLAGTGRYNSPLHF

clone_size: many
j_call: TRBJ2-3
d_call: TRBD1
v_call: TRBV7-2
cdr3_nt: TGTGCCAGCAGCTCCCAGGGACAGACGACAGATACGCAGTATTTT
cdr3_aa: CASSSQGQTTDTQYF

clone_size: .
j_call: TRBJ2-6
d_call: .
v_call: TRBV18
cdr3_nt: TGTGCCAGCTCACCAGTGGACACCCGTTCCTGGGGGGCCAACGTCCTGACTTTC
cdr3_aa: CASSPVDTRSWGANVLTF

clone_size: few
j_call: TRBJ2-3
d_call: TRBD2
v_call: TRBV11-3
cdr3_nt: TGTGCCAGCAGCTTCGGGCGGGAGAGGGATACGCAGTATTTT
cdr3_aa: CASSFGRERDTQYF

clone_size: .
j_call: TRBJ2-1
d_call: TRBD1
v_call: TRBV5-8
cdr3_nt: TGTGCCAGCCGCCGGCCGGGACAGGGGTCTGATGAGCAGTTCTTC
cdr3_aa: CASRRPGQGSDEQFF

clone_size: many
j_call: TRBJ2-5
d_call: TRBD1
v_call: TRBV6-5
cdr3_nt: TGTGCCAGCAGTTCCAGGGGGACAGGGGTAAAAGAGACCCAGTACTTC
cdr3_aa: CASSSRGTGVKETQYF

clone_size: .
j_call: TRBJ2-6
d_call: .
v_call: TRBV12-3/TRBV12-4
cdr3_nt: TGTGCCAGCAGTTCGCCGGCTGGGGCCAACGTCCTGACTTTC
cdr3_aa: CASSSPAGANVLTF

clone_size: many
j_call: TRBJ1-1
d_call: .
v_call: TRBV28
cdr3_nt: TGTGCCAGCATCCCCCCGTCTAGCGAGAACACTGAAGCTTTCTTT
cdr3_aa: CASIPPSSENTEAFF

clone_size: once
j_call: TRBJ1-6
d_call: .
v_call: TRBV7-6
cdr3_nt: TGTGCCAGCAGCTTTGCCGGCTCCTATAATTCACCCCTCCACTTT
cdr3_aa: CASSFAGSYNSPLHF

clone_size: many
j_call: TRBJ2-5
d_call: TRBD2
v_call: TRBV7-9
cdr3_nt: TGTGCCAGCAGCACACGACTAGCGGGCCAAGAGACCCAGTACTTC
cdr3_aa: CASSTRLAGQETQYF

clone_size: many
j_call: TRBJ2-5
d_call: TRBD2
v_call: TRBV7-2
cdr3_nt: TGTGCCAGCAGCACAGGGACTAGCGGGATTTACCAAGAGACCCAGTACTTC
cdr3_aa: CASSTGTSGIYQETQYF

clone_size: many
j_call: TRBJ2-1
d_call: TRBD2
v_call: TRBV11-2
cdr3_nt: TGTGCCAGCAGCCGTAAAGTAAAGCGGGAGGCTTCGGTGGATGAGCAGTTCTTC
cdr3_aa: CASSRKVKREASVDEQFF

clone_size: many
j_call: TRBJ1-1
d_call: .
v_call: TRBV27
cdr3_nt: TGTGCCAGCAACCCAGGGCCTACCATGAACACTGAAGCTTTCTTT
cdr3_aa: CASNPGPTMNTEAFF

clone_size: .
j_call: TRBJ2-3
d_call: .
v_call: TRBV5-1
cdr3_nt: TGCGCCAGCAGCGAGGGGCGGGCCGGCCATACGCAGTATTTT
cdr3_aa: CASSEGRAGHTQYF

clone_size: many
j_call: TRBJ2-3
d_call: .
v_call: TRBV5-1
cdr3_nt: TGCGCCAGCAGCCTCGCCCTCGGGCGCGGCACAGATACGCAGTATTTT
cdr3_aa: CASSLALGRGTDTQYF

clone_size: .
j_call: TRBJ2-5
d_call: .
v_call: TRBV5-1
cdr3_nt: TGCGCCAGCAGCTCAACCGGGTCCCAAGAGACCCAGTACTTC
cdr3_aa: CASSSTGSQETQYF

clone_size: .
j_call: TRBJ2-3
d_call: .
v_call: TRBV19
cdr3_nt: TGTGCCAGTAGTAGAACCGGGACTCTGAGCACAGATACGCAGTATTTT
cdr3_aa: CASSRTGTLSTDTQYF

clone_size: few
j_call: TRBJ2-7
d_call: TRBD2
v_call: TRBV24-1
cdr3_nt: TGTGCCACCAGTGATTCCACTAGCGGGAGGGCCTCGGGGTCCTACGAGCAGTACTTC
cdr3_aa: CATSDSTSGRASGSYEQYF

clone_size: .
j_call: TRBJ2-2
d_call: .
v_call: TRBV12-3/TRBV12-4
cdr3_nt: TGTGCCAGCAGTACCGGACTGATAGACACCGGGGAGCTGTTTTTT
cdr3_aa: CASSTGLIDTGELFF

clone_size: many
j_call: TRBJ2-5
d_call: .
v_call: TRBV12-3/TRBV12-4
cdr3_nt: TGTGCCAGCAGTCCCCAAACCCTACGGGAGACCCAGTACTTC
cdr3_aa: CASSPQTLRETQYF

clone_size: many
j_call: TRBJ2-2
d_call: TRBD1
v_call: TRBV7-2
cdr3_nt: TGTGCCAGCAGCTTAAAAGGACAGGGAGGCACCGGGGAGCTGTTTTTT
cdr3_aa: CASSLKGQGGTGELFF

clone_size: .
j_call: TRBJ2-1
d_call: .
v_call: TRBV20-1
cdr3_nt: TGCAGTGCTAGAGATATCGCGGATTACAATGAGCAGTTCTTC
cdr3_aa: CSARDIADYNEQFF

clone_size: many
j_call: TRBJ2-1
d_call: TRBD2
v_call: TRBV28
cdr3_nt: TGTGCCAGCTCCCTCGAGGCTAGCGGTTACAATGAGCAGTTCTTC
cdr3_aa: CASSLEASGYNEQFF

clone_size: many
j_call: TRBJ1-3
d_call: .
v_call: TRBV15
cdr3_nt: TGTGCCACCAGCAGAGGGGACTCTGGAAACACCATATATTTT
cdr3_aa: CATSRGDSGNTIYF

clone_size: .
j_call: TRBJ2-2
d_call: TRBD1
v_call: TRBV7-6
cdr3_nt: TGTGCCAGCAGCTTAGTGCCGGGACAGGGGGCCGGGGAGCTGTTTTTT
cdr3_aa: CASSLVPGQGAGELFF

clone_size: many
j_call: TRBJ1-1
d_call: .
v_call: TRBV27
cdr3_nt: TGTGCCAGCAGTAGCCTGGGGGCCGCTAACACTGAAGCTTTCTTT
cdr3_aa: CASSSLGAANTEAFF

clone_size: many
j_call: TRBJ1-2
d_call: TRBD1
v_call: TRBV27
cdr3_nt: TGTGCCAGCAGTTCCCCAGGGGGATCGAACTATGGCTACACCTTC
cdr3_aa: CASSSPGGSNYGYTF

clone_size: many
j_call: TRBJ1-4
d_call: .
v_call: TRBV9
cdr3_nt: TGTGCCAGCAGCGTAGGTAACGGGAGGAATGAAAAACTGTTTTTT
cdr3_aa: CASSVGNGRNEKLFF

clone_size: many
j_call: TRBJ2-7
d_call: .
v_call: TRBV12-3/TRBV12-4
cdr3_nt: TGTGCCAGCAGTTTAAGGGGGGGCAGGGGGGACGAGCAGTACTTC
cdr3_aa: CASSLRGGRGDEQYF

clone_size: many
j_call: TRBJ2-3
d_call: TRBD2
v_call: TRBV28
cdr3_nt: TGTGCCAGCAGTTTACCTAGCGGGCTGACAGATACGCAGTATTTT
cdr3_aa: CASSLPSGLTDTQYF

clone_size: many
j_call: TRBJ1-6
d_call: .
v_call: TRBV28
cdr3_nt: TGTGCCAGCAGTTTCCCACCCAGGACATCATATAATTCACCCCTCCACTTT
cdr3_aa: CASSFPPRTSYNSPLHF

clone_size: .
j_call: TRBJ1-2
d_call: .
v_call: TRBV27
cdr3_nt: TGTGCCAGCAGTGGGGGAGGGGGTTGGGGCTATGGCTACACCTTC
cdr3_aa: CASSGGGGWGYGYTF

clone_size: many
j_call: TRBJ2-5
d_call: .
v_call: TRBV7-2
cdr3_nt: TGTGCCAGCAGCCCAGACATGTACCAAGAGACCCAGTACTTC
cdr3_aa: CASSPDMYQETQYF

clone_size: many
j_call: TRBJ2-7
d_call: .
v_call: TRBV9
cdr3_nt: TGTGCCAGCAGCGCAGGACAGAGGGCTCCCTACGAGCAGTACTTC
cdr3_aa: CASSAGQRAPYEQYF

clone_size: .
j_call: TRBJ1-4
d_call: .
v_call: TRBV28
cdr3_nt: TGTGCCAGCAGTCCGCTCGGAGAAGAACTGTTTTTT
cdr3_aa: CASSPLGEELFF